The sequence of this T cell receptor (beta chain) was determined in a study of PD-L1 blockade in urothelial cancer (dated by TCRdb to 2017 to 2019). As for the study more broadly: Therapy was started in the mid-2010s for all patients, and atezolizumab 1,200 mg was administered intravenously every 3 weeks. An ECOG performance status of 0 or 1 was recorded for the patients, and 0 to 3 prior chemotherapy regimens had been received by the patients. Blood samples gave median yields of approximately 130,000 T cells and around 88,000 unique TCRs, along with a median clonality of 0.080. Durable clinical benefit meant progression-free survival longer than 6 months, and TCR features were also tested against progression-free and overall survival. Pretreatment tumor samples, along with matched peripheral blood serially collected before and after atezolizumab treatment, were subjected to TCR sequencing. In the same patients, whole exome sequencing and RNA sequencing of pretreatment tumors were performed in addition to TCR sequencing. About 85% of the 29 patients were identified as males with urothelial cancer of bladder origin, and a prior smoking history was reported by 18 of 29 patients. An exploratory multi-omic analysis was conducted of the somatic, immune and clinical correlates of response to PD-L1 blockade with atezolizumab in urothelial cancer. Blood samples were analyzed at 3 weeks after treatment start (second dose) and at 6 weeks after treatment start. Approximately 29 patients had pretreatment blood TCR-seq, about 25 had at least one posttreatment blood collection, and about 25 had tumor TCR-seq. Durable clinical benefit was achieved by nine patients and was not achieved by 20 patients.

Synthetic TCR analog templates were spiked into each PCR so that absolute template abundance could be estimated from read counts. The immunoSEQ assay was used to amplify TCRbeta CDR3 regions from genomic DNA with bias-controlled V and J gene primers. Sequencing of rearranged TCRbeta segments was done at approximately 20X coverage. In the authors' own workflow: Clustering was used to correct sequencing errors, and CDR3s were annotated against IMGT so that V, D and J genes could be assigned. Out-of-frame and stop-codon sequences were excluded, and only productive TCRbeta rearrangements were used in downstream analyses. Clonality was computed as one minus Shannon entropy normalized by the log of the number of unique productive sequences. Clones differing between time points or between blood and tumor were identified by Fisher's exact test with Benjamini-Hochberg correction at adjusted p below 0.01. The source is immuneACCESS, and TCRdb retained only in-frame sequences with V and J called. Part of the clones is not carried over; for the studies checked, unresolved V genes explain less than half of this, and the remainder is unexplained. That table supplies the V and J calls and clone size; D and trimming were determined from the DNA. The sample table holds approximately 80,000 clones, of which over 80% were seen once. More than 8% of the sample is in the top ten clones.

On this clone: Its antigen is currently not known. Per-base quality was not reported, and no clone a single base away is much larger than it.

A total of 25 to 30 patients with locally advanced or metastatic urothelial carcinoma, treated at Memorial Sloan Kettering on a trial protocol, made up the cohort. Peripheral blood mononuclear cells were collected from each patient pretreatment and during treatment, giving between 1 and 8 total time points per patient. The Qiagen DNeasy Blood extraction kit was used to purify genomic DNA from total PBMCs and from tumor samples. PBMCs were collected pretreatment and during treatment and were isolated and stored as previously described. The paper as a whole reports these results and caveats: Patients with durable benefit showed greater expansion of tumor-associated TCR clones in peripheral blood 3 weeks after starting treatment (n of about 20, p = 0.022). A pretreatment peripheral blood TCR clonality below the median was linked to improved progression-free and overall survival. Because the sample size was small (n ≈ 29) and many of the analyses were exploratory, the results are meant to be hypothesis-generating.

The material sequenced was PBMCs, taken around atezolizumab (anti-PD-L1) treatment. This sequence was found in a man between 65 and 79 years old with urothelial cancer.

The CDR3: CASSQEYDGNQPQHF. The bases are TGTGCCAGCAGCCAAGAGTATGATGGCAATCAGCCCCAGCATTTT. The rearrangement combines TRBV5-6 with TRBJ1-5; the D gene remains uncertain. Counted from cysteine to phenylalanine, this CDR3 has 15 amino acids. CDR3 DNA only is kept here, 45 bases in frame from base 1. CDR1 and CDR2, looked up from the germline V gene, are SGHDT and YYEEEE. The V and J ends are trimmed by 4 bases and 2 bases, leaving 13 bases between them.